The rows below give T cell receptor beta chains drawn from one sample of a study of stem cell transplantation in POMP-related autoinflammatory disease. Assay used: immunoSEQ multiplex PCR; TCRdb lists only in-frame clones, some missing. The sample includes 840 or so clones, about 76% seen only once; the top ten take roughly a tenth. Sequencing used Tregs from PBMCs, obtained after stem cell transplantation. Receptors were obtained from a human patient with POMP-related autoinflammation and immune dysregulation (PRAID). A subset of T cells may come from the graft donor. Both conserved end residues are part of each CDR3. The D gene is left open where the match is weak. Size tells how often a clone was seen (once, few, many) or the class of an expanded clone, and some rows leave it out.

V	D	size	J	CDR3	DNA
TRBV18	TRBD1	once	TRBJ1-4	CASSQSGQYNEKLFF	TGTGCCAGCTCACAATCGGGACAGTATAATGAAAAACTGTTTTTT
TRBV11-3	TRBD1	NA	TRBJ2-7	CASSSGIGTAPEQYF	TGTGCCAGCAGCTCAGGAATAGGGACAGCCCCGGAGCAGTACTTC
TRBV28	TRBD2	NA	TRBJ2-7	CASSFTLAGGSYEQYF	TGTGCCAGCAGTTTTACACTAGCGGGAGGGTCCTACGAGCAGTACTTC
TRBV6-4	NA	few	TRBJ1-1	CASSVHLGTEAFF	TGTGCCAGCAGTGTCCACCTGGGGACTGAAGCTTTCTTT
TRBV30	NA	once	TRBJ2-1	CASSSSRNEQFF	TGTGCCTCAAGTAGTAGCCGGAATGAGCAGTTCTTC
TRBV5-8	NA	NA	TRBJ2-4	CASSSGLSLGKNIQYF	TGTGCCAGCAGCTCCGGACTTTCCCTGGGCAAAAACATTCAGTACTTC
TRBV19	NA	few	TRBJ2-4	CASRKPASSGIQYF	TGTGCCAGTAGAAAGCCAGCCTCCTCTGGCATTCAGTACTTC
TRBV21-1	NA	NA	TRBJ1-5	CASSWSLHWHHQPQHF	TGTGCCAGCAGTTGGAGCTTACATTGGCATCATCAGCCCCAGCATTTT
TRBV2	NA	NA	TRBJ1-5	CASSEGSQPQHF	TGTGCCAGCAGTGAAGGTAGTCAGCCCCAGCATTTT
TRBV11-2	NA	NA	TRBJ2-3	CASSSFGKGEATDTQYF	TGTGCCAGCAGCTCCTTTGGAAAGGGGGAGGCCACAGATACGCAGTATTTT
TRBV19	TRBD2	NA	TRBJ2-7	CASTRSGNTYEQYF	TGTGCCAGTACCCGTAGCGGGAACACCTACGAGCAGTACTTC
TRBV10-3	NA	NA	TRBJ1-1	CAISDGGRAEAFF	TGTGCCATCAGTGACGGCGGTAGAGCTGAAGCTTTCTTT